This T cell receptor beta chain comes out of a study of blood T cell repertoires in COVID-19. The wider study: Donors in the United States, Italy and Spain gave samples during acute or convalescent COVID-19. From T cells, B-cell-depleted T cells, or PBMCs came the material, which was cDNA or gDNA.

Under the authors' procedure: Reference gene primer amplification yielded estimated nucleated cell counts. TCRdb's copy holds only in-frame clones and misses some; the assay was immunoSEQ multiplex PCR. Clone size and V and J calls were adopted from that table, with D and trimming inferred from the DNA. The sample yields hundreds of thousands of clones, around 87% seen once. V was pared by 2 bases and J by 1 base, with 7 bases between. The CDR3 covers 13 residues. Germline V gives CDR1 SGHDT, CDR2 YYEEEE. This TCR was recovered from a woman in her forties or fifties who had recovered from COVID-19. The sequencing input was peripheral blood. V is TRBV5-6 and J is TRBJ2-7; D not certain. The chain's CDR3 is CASSFTASYEQYF. CDR3 DNA: TGTGCCAGCAGCTTCACAGCATCCTACGAGCAGTACTTC.